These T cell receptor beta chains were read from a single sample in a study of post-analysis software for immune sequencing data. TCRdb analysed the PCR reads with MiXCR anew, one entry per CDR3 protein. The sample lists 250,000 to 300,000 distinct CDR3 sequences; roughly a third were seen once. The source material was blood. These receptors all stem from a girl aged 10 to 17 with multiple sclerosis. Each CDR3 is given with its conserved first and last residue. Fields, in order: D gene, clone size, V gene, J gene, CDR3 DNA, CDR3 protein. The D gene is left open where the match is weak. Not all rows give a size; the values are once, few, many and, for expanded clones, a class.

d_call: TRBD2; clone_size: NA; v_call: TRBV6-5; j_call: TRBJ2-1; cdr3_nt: TGTGCCAGCAGTTACTCCCCGACTAGCGGTATCTACAATGAGCAGTTCTTC; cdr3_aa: CASSYSPTSGIYNEQFF
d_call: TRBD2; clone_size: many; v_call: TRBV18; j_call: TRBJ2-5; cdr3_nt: TGTGCCAGCTCACCACAGTCCAGCGGGATCGCAGAGACCCAGTACTTC; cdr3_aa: CASSPQSSGIAETQYF
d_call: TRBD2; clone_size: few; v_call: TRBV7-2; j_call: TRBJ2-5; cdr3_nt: TGTGCCAGCAGCTGGGGGGGACTAGCGGGGAACCCGGGGGAGACCCAGTACTTC; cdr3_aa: CASSWGGLAGNPGETQYF
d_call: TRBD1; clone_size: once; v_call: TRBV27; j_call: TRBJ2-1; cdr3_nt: TGTGCCAGCAGCCAAGCTGGGACAGGGAGCAATGAGCAGTTCTTC; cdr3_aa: CASSQAGTGSNEQFF
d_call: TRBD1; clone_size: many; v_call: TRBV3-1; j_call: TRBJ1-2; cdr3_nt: TGTGCCAGCAGCGAGGGGGCTGCCGGTTCGGGCTACACCTTC; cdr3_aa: CASSEGAAGSGYTF
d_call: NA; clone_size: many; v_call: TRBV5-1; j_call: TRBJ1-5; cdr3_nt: TGCGCCAGCAGCCCCGGACTGATCCAGGGTAGCAATCAGCCCCAGCATTTT; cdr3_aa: CASSPGLIQGSNQPQHF
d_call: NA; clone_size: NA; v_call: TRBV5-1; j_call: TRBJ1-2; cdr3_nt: TGCGCCAGCAAATCGGACGGAGCTAACTATGGCTACACCTTC; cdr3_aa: CASKSDGANYGYTF
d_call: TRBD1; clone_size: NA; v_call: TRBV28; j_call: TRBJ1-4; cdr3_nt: TGTGCCAGCAACGGGGACAGGGAGGGAGAAAAACTGTTTTTT; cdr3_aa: CASNGDREGEKLFF
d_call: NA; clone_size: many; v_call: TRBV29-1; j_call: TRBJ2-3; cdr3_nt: TGCAGCGTTGAAGTAGAGCCGGTGACAGATACGCAGTATTTT; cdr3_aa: CSVEVEPVTDTQYF
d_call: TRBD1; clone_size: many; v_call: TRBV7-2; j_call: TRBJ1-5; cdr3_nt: TGTGCCAGCAGCTTAGGGAGGACAGGGGCCAGCAATCAGCCCCAGCATTTT; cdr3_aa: CASSLGRTGASNQPQHF
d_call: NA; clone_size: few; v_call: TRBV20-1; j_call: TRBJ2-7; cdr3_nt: TGCAGTGCTAGAGGGGGGGACCTACACTACGAGCAGTACTTC; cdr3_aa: CSARGGDLHYEQYF
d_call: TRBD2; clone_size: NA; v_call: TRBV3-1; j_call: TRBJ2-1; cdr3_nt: TGTGCCAGCAGCCAAGGGAGCGGGAGCAACAATGAGCAGTTCTTC; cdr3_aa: CASSQGSGSNNEQFF
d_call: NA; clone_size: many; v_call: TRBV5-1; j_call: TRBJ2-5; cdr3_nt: TGTGCCAGCAGTTTGGGCCAAGAGACCCAGTACTTC; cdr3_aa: CASSLGQETQYF
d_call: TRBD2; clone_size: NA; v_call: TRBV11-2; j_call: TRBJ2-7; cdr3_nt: TGTGCCAGCAGCCCCCGGACTAGCGGGAGGATCTCCTACGAGCAGTACTTC; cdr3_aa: CASSPRTSGRISYEQYF
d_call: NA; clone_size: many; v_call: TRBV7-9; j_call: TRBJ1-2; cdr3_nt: TGTGCCAGCATCGAAAACAGTCTTGGCTACACCTTC; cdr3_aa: CASIENSLGYTF
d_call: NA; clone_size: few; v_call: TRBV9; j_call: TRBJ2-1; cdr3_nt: TGTGCCAGCAGCTCGCACGCGGGGAATGAGCAGTTCTTC; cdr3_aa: CASSSHAGNEQFF
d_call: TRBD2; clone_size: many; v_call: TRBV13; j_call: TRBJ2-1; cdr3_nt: TGTGCCAGCAGTCACAGCGGGAGCTCCTACAATGAGCAGTTCTTC; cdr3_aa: CASSHSGSSYNEQFF
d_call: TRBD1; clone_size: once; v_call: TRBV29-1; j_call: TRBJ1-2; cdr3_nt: TGCAGCGTTGAAGATGGCGGCAGGGGGGGCTATGGCTACACCTTC; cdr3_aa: CSVEDGGRGGYGYTF
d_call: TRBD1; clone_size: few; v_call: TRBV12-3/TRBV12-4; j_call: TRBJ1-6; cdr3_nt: TGTGCCAGCAGTTTCGGACAGGGTCGACCACCCCTCCACTTT; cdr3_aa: CASSFGQGRPPLHF
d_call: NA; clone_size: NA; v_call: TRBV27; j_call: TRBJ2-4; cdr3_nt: TGTGCCAGCAGTTACGCGGTGCTAGCCAAAAACATTCAGTACTTC; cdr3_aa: CASSYAVLAKNIQYF
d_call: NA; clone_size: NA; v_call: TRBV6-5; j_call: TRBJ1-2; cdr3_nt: TGTGCCAGCAGCCCACTGACAGGAGGTTATGGCTACACCTTC; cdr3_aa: CASSPLTGGYGYTF
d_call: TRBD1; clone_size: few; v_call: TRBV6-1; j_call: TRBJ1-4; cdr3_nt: TGTGCCAGCACCCCCGGGAGAGGGGGCGCGACGACTAATGAAAAACTGTTTTTT; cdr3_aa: CASTPGRGGATTNEKLFF
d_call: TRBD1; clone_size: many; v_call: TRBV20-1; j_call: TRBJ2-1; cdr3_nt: TGCAGTGCCATGTCTAGGACAGGTTCGTCCTACAATGAGCAGTTCTTC; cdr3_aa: CSAMSRTGSSYNEQFF
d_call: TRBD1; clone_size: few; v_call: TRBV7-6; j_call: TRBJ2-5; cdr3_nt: TGTGCCAGCAGCGTACAAGGGTCCAGGGGGCTTCAAGAGACCCAGTACTTC; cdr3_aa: CASSVQGSRGLQETQYF
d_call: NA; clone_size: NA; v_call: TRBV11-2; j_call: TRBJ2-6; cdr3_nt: TGTGCCAGCAGGAGGGGCGACGGCCGCGTAACCGGGGCCAACGTCCTGACTTTC; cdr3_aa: CASRRGDGRVTGANVLTF
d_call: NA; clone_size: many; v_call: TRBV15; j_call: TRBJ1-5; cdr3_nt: TGTGCCACCAGCAGAGAGGTGGGCCAGGCAGGGAGCAATCAGCCCCAGCATTTT; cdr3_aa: CATSREVGQAGSNQPQHF
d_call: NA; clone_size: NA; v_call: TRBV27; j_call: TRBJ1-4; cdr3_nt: TGTGCCAGCAGTGGAACGGGGCATGAAAAACTGTTTTTT; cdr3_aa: CASSGTGHEKLFF
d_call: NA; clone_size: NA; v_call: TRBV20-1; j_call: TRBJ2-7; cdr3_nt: TGCAGTGCTAGGGATCGGGGCTACGCCTACGAGCAGTACTTC; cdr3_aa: CSARDRGYAYEQYF
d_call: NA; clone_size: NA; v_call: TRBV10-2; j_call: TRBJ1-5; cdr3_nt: TGCGCCAGCAGCCGTACACCTAATAGCAATCAGCCCCAGCATTTT; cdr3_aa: CASSRTPNSNQPQHF
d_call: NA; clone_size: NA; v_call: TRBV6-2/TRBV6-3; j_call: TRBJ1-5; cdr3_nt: TGTGCCAGCAGTACATCTAGGCTTTTCGGGGATCAGCCCCAGCATTTT; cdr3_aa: CASSTSRLFGDQPQHF
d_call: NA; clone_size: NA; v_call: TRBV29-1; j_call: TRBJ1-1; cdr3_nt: TGCAGCGTTGAAACCACAGGGAGGGTTAGCACTGAAGCTTTCTTT; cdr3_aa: CSVETTGRVSTEAFF
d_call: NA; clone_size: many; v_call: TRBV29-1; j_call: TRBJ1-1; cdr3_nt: TGCAGCGGCGGCAGGGTCACTGAAGCTTTCTTT; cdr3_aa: CSGGRVTEAFF
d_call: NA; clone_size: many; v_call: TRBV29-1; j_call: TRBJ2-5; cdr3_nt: TGCAGCGTCGTAGCGGTCCAAGAGACCCAGTACTTC; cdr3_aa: CSVVAVQETQYF
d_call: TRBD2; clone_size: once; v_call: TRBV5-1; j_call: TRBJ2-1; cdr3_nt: TGCGCCAGCAGCTTGGCCGGGTCTAGCGGAACTAATGAGCAGTTCTTC; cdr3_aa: CASSLAGSSGTNEQFF
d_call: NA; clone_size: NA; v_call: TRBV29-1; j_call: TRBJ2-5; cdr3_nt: TGCAGCGTTGAAGAGGGAGTGCAGTCCGCGGCCCAGTACTTC; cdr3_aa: CSVEEGVQSAAQYF
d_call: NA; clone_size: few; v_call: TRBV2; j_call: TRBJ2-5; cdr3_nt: TGTGCCAGCCGGGACACTGCCTACCTCCGGGAGACCCAGTACTTC; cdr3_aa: CASRDTAYLRETQYF
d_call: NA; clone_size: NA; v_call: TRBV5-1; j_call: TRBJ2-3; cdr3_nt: TGCGCCAGCAGCACGGGCAGGGGAGGCACAGATACGCAGTATTTT; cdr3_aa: CASSTGRGGTDTQYF
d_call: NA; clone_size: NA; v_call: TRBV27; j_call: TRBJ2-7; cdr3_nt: TGTGCCAGGACGACACCGGGACGGACATACGAGCAGTACTTC; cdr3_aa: CARTTPGRTYEQYF
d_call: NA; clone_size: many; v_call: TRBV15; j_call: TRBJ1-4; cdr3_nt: TGTGCCACCAGCAGAGCATTGGCCGGCAATGAAAAACTGTTTTTT; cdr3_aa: CATSRALAGNEKLFF